A single sample gave rise to the 3 T cell receptor beta chains below, sequenced in a study of early T cells in non-severe SARS-CoV-2 infection. TCRdb re-called the 5' RACE reads through MiXCR, storing one row per CDR3 protein. The profile shows more than 65,000 distinct CDR3 sequences, 12% to 15% of them singletons. Sequenced sample: whole blood. These TCRs come from an adult who was a healthcare worker with PCR-confirmed SARS-CoV-2 infection or an uninfected control (not recorded which).

The chain carries TRBV27 and TRBJ2-5; D is undetermined. CDR1 and CDR2 (germline): MNHEY, SMNVEV (reference sequence). V gave up 3 bases and J gave up 4 bases, with 15 bases separating them. The CDR3 consists of 15 residues. The CDR3 protein is CASSFRVSVAETQYF. CDR3 in DNA: TGTGCCAGCAGTTTTAGGGTTTCGGTGGCAGAGACCCAGTACTTC.

This chain joins TRBV30 and TRBJ2-3; tentatively, D is TRBD2 (6 bases). The CDR3 has 15 residues. Between the trimmed V and J ends, which lost 5 bases and 1 base, there was a span of 16 bases. Germline V gene data show CDR1 as GTSNPN and CDR2 as SVGIG (reference sequence). The CDR3, as DNA: TGTGCCTGGTTGGCTCCGGGGGAAGGCACAGATACGCAGTATTTT. Its protein is CAWLAPGEGTDTQYF.

This sequence joins TRBV10-2 and TRBJ1-2; 8 bases line up with TRBD1. Trimming cost V 7 bases and J 7 bases; bases outside gene matches: 5. From germline, CDR1 is WSHSY and CDR2 SAAADI. This CDR3 has 12 amino acids. CDR3 sequence: CASTDRAVGYTF. For the CDR3, the DNA is TGCGCCAGCACGGACAGGGCTGTTGGCTACACCTTC.